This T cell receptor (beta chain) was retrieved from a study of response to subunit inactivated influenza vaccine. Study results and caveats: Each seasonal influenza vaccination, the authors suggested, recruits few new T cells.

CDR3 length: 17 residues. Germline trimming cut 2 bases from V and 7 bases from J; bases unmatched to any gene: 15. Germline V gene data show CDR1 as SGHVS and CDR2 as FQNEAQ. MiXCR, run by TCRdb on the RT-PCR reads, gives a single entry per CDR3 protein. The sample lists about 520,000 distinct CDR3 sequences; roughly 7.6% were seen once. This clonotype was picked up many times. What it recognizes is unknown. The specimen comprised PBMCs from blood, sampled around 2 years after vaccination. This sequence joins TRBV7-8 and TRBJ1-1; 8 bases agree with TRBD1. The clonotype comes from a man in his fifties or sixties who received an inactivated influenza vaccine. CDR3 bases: TGTGCCAGCAGCTTATTGCCGCATACAACAGGGGGGGGTGAAGCTTTCTTT. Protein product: CASSLLPHTTGGGEAFF.